This T cell receptor (beta chain) was sequenced in a study of blood T cell repertoires in COVID-19. Across the study: The United States, Italy and Spain provided the acute and convalescent COVID-19 samples. In each case, the material was cDNA or gDNA derived from T cells, B-cell-depleted T cells, or PBMCs.

The germline CDR1 and CDR2 sequences are GTSNPN and SVGIG (reference sequence). Unmatched junction bases numbered 13, after V lost 4 bases and J lost 6 bases. The CDR3 has 15 amino acids. Per the study methods: Estimates of nucleated cell counts were drawn from the amplification of reference gene primers. Only in-frame clones appear in the TCRdb table, and some are missing; sequencing was by immunoSEQ multiplex PCR. V and J calls and clone size are copied from that table; D and trimming were computed from the DNA. The sample lists 150,000 to 200,000 clones, about 85% seen once, with under 2.5% in the top ten.

Source material: peripheral blood. The J gene is TRBJ1-2, the V gene TRBV30, with 8 positions matching TRBD1. The clonotype comes from a man in his 70s with active or convalescent COVID-19. CDR3 loop: CAWTESDREVNGYTF. As DNA, the CDR3 is TGTGCCTGGACCGAGTCGGACAGGGAAGTAAATGGCTACACCTTC.